Below, one TCR beta chain is given with its context. The clone's antigen remains unknown. No base quality information exists; no much larger clone differs at one position. Per the germline V gene, SGHTS is the CDR1 and YDEGEE is the CDR2. The CDR3 sequence holds 15 residues, the cysteine and phenylalanine included. Here the CDR3 DNA is all that survives: 45 bases in frame from base 1. V and J are truncated by 5 bases and 0 bases respectively, leaving an intervening sequence of 15 bases. This record comes from a study of T cell repertoires in cytomegalovirus infection (dated by TCRdb to about 2019). Regarding the study in general: Recently identified HLA-C-restricted CMV epitopes, whose presentation resists viral immunomodulation, were targeted by peptide stimulations together with well-studied HLA-B-restricted epitopes. Donor HLA type was relevant to the analysis, as public TCR beta signatures indicated carriage of CMV infection together with the matching HLA type.

Broader findings and caveats from the paper: The ex vivo response was dominated by HLA-C-restricted CMV-specific TCR beta clonotypes, and the single most frequent clonotype in two of eight donors was supplied by these HLA-C-restricted clonotypes. Cumulative frequency of public TCR beta family members discriminated carriers of CMV infection plus the relevant HLA type in this cohort and an independent approximately 350-donor cohort.

TCRdb shows the sequencer as Illumina HiSeq 1500. Using fastp trimming at Q25 and MiXCR clonotype assembly, TCRdb reanalyzed the public sequencing data and kept in-frame beta chains. A single entry per CDR3 protein holds the most common genes and DNA from its merged rows. Counted in this sample were about 920,000 distinct CDR3 sequences; 25% to 40% of them appeared once. The top ten clonotypes cover under 15% of the sample. The treatment or condition tag for this specimen amounts to: in vitro stimulation with specific CMV peptide epitopes to enrich CMV-specific T cells. The V and J genes are TRBV5-8 and TRBJ2-7; TRBD2 is a possible D gene, resting on 5 matching bases. Sample: cultured CD8+ T cells from PBMCs, taken from culture after CMV antigen stimulation. This TCR was recovered from a human donor in good health (CMV status not recorded). Some clones in this sample may be carry-over from other donors' samples. The DNA sequence is given as TGTGCCAGCAGTTTTGCGGGCCGTCGCTCCTACGAGCAGTACTTC. The encoded protein is CASSFAGRRSYEQYF.